A selection of T cell receptor beta chains follows, all from one sample in a study of blood T cell repertoires in COVID-19. Measured with immunoSEQ multiplex PCR; TCRdb has only the in-frame clones, and not every one. The repertoire holds about 190,000 clones, with less than 85% as singletons. Sequenced material: PBMCs or T cells enriched from blood (not recorded which). These receptor sequences come from a woman aged 25 to 39 who had recovered from COVID-19. The conserved cysteine and the conserved F or W are not part of the CDR3 here. Each record gives: J gene, V gene, CDR3 length, CDR3 protein.

J: TRBJ2-2
V: TRBV9
length: 12
CDR3: ASSPQQGAGELF

J: TRBJ2-3
V: TRBV18
length: 10
CDR3: ASSPRGDTQY

J: TRBJ1-1
V: TRBV11-2
length: 14
CDR3: ASSLDGRTAGTEAF

J: TRBJ1-1
V: TRBV2
length: 9
CDR3: ASTVNTEAF

J: TRBJ2-3
V: TRBV6-6
length: 14
CDR3: ASSPPSFRGTDTQY

J: TRBJ1-1
V: TRBV5-4
length: 17
CDR3: ASSSFPGQGASGNPEAF

J: TRBJ2-1
V: TRBV10-3
length: 11
CDR3: AISEPSVNEQF

J: TRBJ2-3
V: TRBV7-6
length: 13
CDR3: ASSSSGQGTDTQY

J: TRBJ1-6
V: TRBV29-1
length: 10
CDR3: SVGGGGSPLH

J: TRBJ2-1
V: TRBV5-1
length: 11
CDR3: ASRPDNYNEQF

J: TRBJ2-5
V: TRBV5-1
length: 15
CDR3: ASSFGTSGGTRETQY

J: TRBJ2-1
V: TRBV24-1
length: 12
CDR3: APPPGQGGNEQF

J: TRBJ2-3
V: TRBV9
length: 15
CDR3: ASSPRRGGLAPDTQY

J: TRBJ1-3
V: TRBV5-1
length: 14
CDR3: ASSLDRLDSGNTIY

J: TRBJ2-1
V: TRBV11-2
length: 14
CDR3: ASSLVSGGTYNEQF

J: TRBJ1-4
V: TRBV9
length: 13
CDR3: ASSVLGQANEKLF